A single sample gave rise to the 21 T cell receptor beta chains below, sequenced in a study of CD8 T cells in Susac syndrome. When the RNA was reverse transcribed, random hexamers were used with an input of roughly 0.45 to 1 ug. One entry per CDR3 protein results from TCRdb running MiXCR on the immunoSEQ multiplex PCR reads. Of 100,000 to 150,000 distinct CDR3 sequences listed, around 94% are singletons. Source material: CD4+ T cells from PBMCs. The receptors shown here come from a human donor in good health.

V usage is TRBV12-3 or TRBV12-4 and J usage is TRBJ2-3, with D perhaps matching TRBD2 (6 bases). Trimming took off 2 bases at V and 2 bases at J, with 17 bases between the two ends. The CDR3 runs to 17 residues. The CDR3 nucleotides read TGTGCCAGCAGTTTATGGTCCCCCAGCGGGTACACAGATACGCAGTATTTT. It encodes CASSLWSPSGYTDTQYF.

The CDR3 DNA is TGTGCCAGCAGCACTTTTATTAGTGCAGGATATAGGTACCAAGAGACCCAGTACTTC. Its translation: CASSTFISAGYRYQETQYF. The chain is built from TRBV7-9 and TRBJ2-5, with D hard to call. CDR3 length equals 19 residues. Germline CDR1 SEHNR, CDR2 FQNEAQ (reference sequence). Trimming left V 5 bases short and J 0 bases short, with 25 bases between. Looking up the rest from reference TRBV7-9 and TRBJ2-5 gives the full variable domain: DTGVSQNPRHKITKRGQNVTFRCDPISEHNRLYWYRQTLGQGPEFLTYFQNEAQLEKSRLLSDRFSAERPKGSFSTLEIQRTEQGDSAMYLCASSTFISAGYRYQETQYFGPGTRLLVL.

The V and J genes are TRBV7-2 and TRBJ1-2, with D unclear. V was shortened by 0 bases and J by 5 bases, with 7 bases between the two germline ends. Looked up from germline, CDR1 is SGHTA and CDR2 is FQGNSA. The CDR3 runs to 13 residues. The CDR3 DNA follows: TGTGCCAGCAGCTTAGCCCCGCCTTATGGCTACACCTTC. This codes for CASSLAPPYGYTF.

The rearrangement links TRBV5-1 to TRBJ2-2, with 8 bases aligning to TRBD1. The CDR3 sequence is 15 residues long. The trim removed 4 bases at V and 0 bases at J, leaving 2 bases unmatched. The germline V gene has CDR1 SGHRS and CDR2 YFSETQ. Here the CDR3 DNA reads TGCGCCAGCAGCGCGGACAGGGCGAACACCGGGGAGCTGTTTTTT. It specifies CASSADRANTGELFF.

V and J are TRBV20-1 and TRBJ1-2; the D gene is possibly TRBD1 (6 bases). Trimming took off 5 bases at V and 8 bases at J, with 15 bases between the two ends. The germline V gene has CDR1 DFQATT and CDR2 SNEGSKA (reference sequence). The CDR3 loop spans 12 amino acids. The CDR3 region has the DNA TGCAGTGCTGTGGACAGCCCCGGGGGCTACACCTTC. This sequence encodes CSAVDSPGGYTF.

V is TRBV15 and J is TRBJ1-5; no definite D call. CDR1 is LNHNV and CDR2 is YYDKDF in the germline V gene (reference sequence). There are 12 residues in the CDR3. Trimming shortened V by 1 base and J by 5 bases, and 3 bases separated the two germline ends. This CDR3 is CATSRGDQPQHF. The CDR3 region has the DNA TGTGCCACCAGCAGAGGAGATCAGCCCCAGCATTTT.

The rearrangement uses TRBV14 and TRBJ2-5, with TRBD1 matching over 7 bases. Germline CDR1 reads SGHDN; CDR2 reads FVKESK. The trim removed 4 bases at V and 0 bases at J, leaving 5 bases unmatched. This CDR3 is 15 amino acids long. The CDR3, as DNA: TGTGCCAGCAGCCGAATCGACAGGGACCAAGAGACCCAGTACTTC. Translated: CASSRIDRDQETQYF.

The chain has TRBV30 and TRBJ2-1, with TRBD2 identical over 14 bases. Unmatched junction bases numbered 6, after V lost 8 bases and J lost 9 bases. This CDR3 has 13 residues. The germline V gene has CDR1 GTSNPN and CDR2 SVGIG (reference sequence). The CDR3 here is CARTSGRTGEQFF. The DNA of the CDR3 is TGTGCCCGGACTAGCGGGAGGACGGGTGAGCAGTTCTTC.

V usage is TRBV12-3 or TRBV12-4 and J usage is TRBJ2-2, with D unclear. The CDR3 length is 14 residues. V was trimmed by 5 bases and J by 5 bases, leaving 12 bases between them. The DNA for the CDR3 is TGTGCCAGCAGTCAAGAGGTGGGGACCGGGGAGCTGTTTTTT. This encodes CASSQEVGTGELFF.

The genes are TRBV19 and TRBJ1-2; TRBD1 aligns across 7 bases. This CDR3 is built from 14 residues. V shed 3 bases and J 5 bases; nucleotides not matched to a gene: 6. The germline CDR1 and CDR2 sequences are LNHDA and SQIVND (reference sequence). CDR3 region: CASSIGRQGYGYTF. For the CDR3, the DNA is TGTGCCAGTAGTATCGGGAGACAGGGATATGGCTACACCTTC.

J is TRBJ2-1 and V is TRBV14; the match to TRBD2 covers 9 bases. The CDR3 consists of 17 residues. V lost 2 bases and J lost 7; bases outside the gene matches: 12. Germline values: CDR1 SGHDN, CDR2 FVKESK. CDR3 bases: TGTGCCAGCAGCCAACTACCCGGGACTAGCATTGTAAATGAGCAGTTCTTC. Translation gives CASSQLPGTSIVNEQFF.

CDR3 nucleotide sequence: TGTGCCAGCAGCTTCCGCAGGGGGGAAGAGACCCAGTACTTC. It is translated as CASSFRRGEETQYF. The chain couples TRBV7-2 to TRBJ2-5; maybe TRBD1 (7 bases). CDR1 and CDR2 (germline): SGHTA, FQGNSA. The CDR3 is 14 amino acids. V lost 3 bases and J lost 3, with 11 bases in between.

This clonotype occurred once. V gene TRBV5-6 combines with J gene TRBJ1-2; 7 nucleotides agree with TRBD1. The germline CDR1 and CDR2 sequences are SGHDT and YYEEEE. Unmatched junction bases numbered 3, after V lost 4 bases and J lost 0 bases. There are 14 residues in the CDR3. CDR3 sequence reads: CASSLTGSNYGYTF. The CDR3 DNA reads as TGTGCCAGCAGCCTGACAGGGTCTAACTATGGCTACACCTTC.

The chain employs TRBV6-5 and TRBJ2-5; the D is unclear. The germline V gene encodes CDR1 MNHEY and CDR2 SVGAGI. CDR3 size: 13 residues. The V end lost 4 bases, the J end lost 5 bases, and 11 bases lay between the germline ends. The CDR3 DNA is TGTGCCAGCAGTTCGGCTCTCCGGGAGACCCAGTACTTC. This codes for CASSSALRETQYF.

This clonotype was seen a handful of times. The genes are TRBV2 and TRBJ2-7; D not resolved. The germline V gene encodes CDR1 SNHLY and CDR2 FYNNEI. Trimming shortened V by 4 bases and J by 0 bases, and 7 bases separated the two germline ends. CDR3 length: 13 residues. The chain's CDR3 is CASSGGSSYEQYF. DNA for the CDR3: TGTGCCAGCAGTGGGGGTAGCTCCTACGAGCAGTACTTC.

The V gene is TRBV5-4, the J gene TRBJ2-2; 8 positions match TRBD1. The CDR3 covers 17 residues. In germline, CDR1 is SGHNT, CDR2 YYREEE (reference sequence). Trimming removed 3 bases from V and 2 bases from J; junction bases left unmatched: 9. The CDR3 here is CASSSREGTGNTGELFF. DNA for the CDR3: TGTGCCAGCAGCTCCCGAGAAGGGACAGGAAACACCGGGGAGCTGTTTTTT. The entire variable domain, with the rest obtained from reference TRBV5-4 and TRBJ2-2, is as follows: ETGVTQSPTHLIKTRGQQVTLRCSSQSGHNTVSWYQQALGQGPQFIFQYYREEENGRGNFPPRFSGLQFPNYSSELNVNALELDDSALYLCASSSREGTGNTGELFFGEGSRLTVL.

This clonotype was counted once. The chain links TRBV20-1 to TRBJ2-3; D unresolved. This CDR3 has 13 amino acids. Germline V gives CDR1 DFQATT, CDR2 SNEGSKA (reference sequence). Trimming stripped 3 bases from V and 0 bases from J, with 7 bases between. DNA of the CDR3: TGCAGTGCTAGCGACCTTAGCACAGATACGCAGTATTTT. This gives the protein CSASDLSTDTQYF.

The CDR3 region is CASSQFYTEAFF. The CDR3 DNA reads TGTGCCAGCAGCCAATTCTACACTGAAGCTTTCTTT. The J gene is TRBJ1-1, the V gene TRBV3-1, with D uncertain. The ends were cut back, 2 bases at V and 3 bases at J, with 4 bases in the middle. CDR3 length equals 12 residues. In germline, CDR1 is LGHDT, CDR2 YNNKEL (reference sequence).

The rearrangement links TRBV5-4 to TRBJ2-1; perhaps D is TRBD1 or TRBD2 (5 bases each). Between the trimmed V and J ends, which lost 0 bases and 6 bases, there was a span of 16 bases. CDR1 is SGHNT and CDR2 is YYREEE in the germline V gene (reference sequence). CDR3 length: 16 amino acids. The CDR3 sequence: CASSLGDLNGINEQFF. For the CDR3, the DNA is TGTGCCAGCAGCTTGGGGGACCTCAATGGGATCAATGAGCAGTTCTTC.

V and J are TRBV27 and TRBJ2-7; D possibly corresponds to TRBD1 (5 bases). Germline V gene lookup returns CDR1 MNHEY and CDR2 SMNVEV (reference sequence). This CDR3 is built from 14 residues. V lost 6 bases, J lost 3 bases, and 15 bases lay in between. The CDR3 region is CASRLQGSRYEQYF. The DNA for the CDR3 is TGTGCCAGCAGACTCCAGGGAAGTCGCTACGAGCAGTACTTC.

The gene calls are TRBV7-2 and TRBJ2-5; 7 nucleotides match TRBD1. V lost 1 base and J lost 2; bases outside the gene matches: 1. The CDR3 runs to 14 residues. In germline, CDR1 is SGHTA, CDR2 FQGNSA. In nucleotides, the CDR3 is TGTGCCAGCAGCTTAGGGACAGGACAAGAGACCCAGTACTTC. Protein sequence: CASSLGTGQETQYF.